This TCR beta chain appears in the sequencing data of a study of T-cell memory formation after mild COVID-19. Regarding the study as a whole: Largely, contracting CD4+ clones fell within CM and EM, and contracting CD8+ clones within EMRA.

Turning to this clonotype: The antigen is undetermined.

Libraries for TCRalpha and TCRbeta carried sample barcodes and unique molecular identifiers via 5'RACE. TCRdb recomputed calls from the 5' RACE reads with MiXCR, one row per CDR3 protein. The table has about 150,000 distinct CDR3 sequences, roughly 24% seen once. Germline-derived CDR1 and CDR2 are SGHVS and FNYEAQ. V lost 5 bases, J lost 4 bases, and 16 bases lay in between. There are 15 residues in the CDR3. The sample was PBMCs or a T cell subset sorted from them (not recorded which). This clonotype was sampled from an adult woman who had mild COVID-19 (a few samples of this study predate the infection). Cell type and time point are not known. The genes are TRBV7-6 and TRBJ2-3; tentatively, D is TRBD2 (6 bases). CDR3 residues: CASSVESGYADTQYF. DNA for the CDR3: TGTGCCAGCAGCGTAGAGAGCGGGTACGCAGATACGCAGTATTTT. Full variable domain (missing parts from reference TRBV7-6 and TRBJ2-3): GAGVSQSPRYKVTKRGQDVALRCDPISGHVSLYWYRQALGQGPEFLTYFNYEAQQDKSGLPNDRFSAERPEGSISTLTIQRTEQRDSAMYRCASSVESGYADTQYFGPGTRLTVL.